This is a list of T cell receptor beta chains from one sample in a study of tumor and adjacent non-tumor tissue in lung cancer. TCRdb reanalysed the multiplex PCR reads using MiXCR and keeps one entry per CDR3 protein. Of more than 75,000 distinct CDR3 sequences in the sample, around 70% were seen once. The sequenced sample consisted of lung tumor tissue. These receptors originate from a woman in her seventies with non-small cell lung cancer. Each CDR3 is given with its conserved first and last residue. The order of the fields is J gene, V gene, CDR3 protein.

J gene: TRBJ2-2
V gene: TRBV7-9
CDR3 protein: CASVIAGGGTGELFF

J gene: TRBJ2-1
V gene: TRBV4-1
CDR3 protein: CASSMVGGYNEQFF

J gene: TRBJ2-1
V gene: TRBV4-2
CDR3 protein: CDSSPTGLAGNYNEQSF

J gene: TRBJ2-7
V gene: TRBV10-3
CDR3 protein: CASALGGSPYVQYF

J gene: TRBJ2-7
V gene: TRBV10-1
CDR3 protein: CASSAGYIDGQYF

J gene: TRBJ2-3
V gene: TRBV5-4
CDR3 protein: CGSRLGGSTDTQYF

J gene: TRBJ1-4
V gene: TRBV28
CDR3 protein: CASSGQGINEELFF

J gene: TRBJ2-7
V gene: TRBV11-1
CDR3 protein: CASSLSDRDAEQYF

J gene: TRBJ2-3
V gene: TRBV14
CDR3 protein: CASSQDRPGQGTDTQYF

J gene: TRBJ2-7
V gene: TRBV6-2/TRBV6-3
CDR3 protein: CASSYRAYEQHF

J gene: TRBJ2-5
V gene: TRBV5-1
CDR3 protein: CASSLAQAHETQYF

J gene: TRBJ2-2
V gene: TRBV5-1
CDR3 protein: CASSTGTGVTGELFF

J gene: TRBJ2-3
V gene: TRBV20-1
CDR3 protein: CSVSPAGTQYF

J gene: TRBJ2-3
V gene: TRBV5-1
CDR3 protein: CTSNRAPDTQYF

J gene: TRBJ1-1
V gene: TRBV6-5
CDR3 protein: CASSLNYRIEAFF

J gene: TRBJ1-3
V gene: TRBV30
CDR3 protein: CAGGQGEFGKTIYF

J gene: TRBJ2-5
V gene: TRBV29-1
CDR3 protein: CSAGLPGGGTQYF

J gene: TRBJ2-5
V gene: TRBV4-1
CDR3 protein: CASSQVRGLPGNVGQETQYF

J gene: TRBJ2-3
V gene: TRBV7-9
CDR3 protein: CASRRDSSTNTQYF

J gene: TRBJ2-1
V gene: TRBV6-1
CDR3 protein: CASSLDKSSYNEQSF

J gene: TRBJ1-4
V gene: TRBV6-1
CDR3 protein: CACSVEGLGINEKLFF

J gene: TRBJ2-1
V gene: TRBV10-3
CDR3 protein: CAISEIRLDEQFF

J gene: TRBJ1-2
V gene: TRBV6-5
CDR3 protein: CANIYQGSNYGYTF

J gene: TRBJ2-7
V gene: TRBV12-3/TRBV12-4
CDR3 protein: CASSSNRGPNYEQYF

J gene: TRBJ2-3
V gene: TRBV29-1
CDR3 protein: CSGRWNTDTQYF

J gene: TRBJ1-2
V gene: TRBV28
CDR3 protein: CASSLQGSHYSYTF

J gene: TRBJ2-1
V gene: TRBV20-1
CDR3 protein: CSARDETSVNEQFF

J gene: TRBJ1-5
V gene: TRBV20-1
CDR3 protein: CSARSSGQRNQPQHF

J gene: TRBJ1-2
V gene: TRBV5-4
CDR3 protein: CVSSLGGPGVAGYSF

J gene: TRBJ2-2
V gene: TRBV5-5
CDR3 protein: CVSSLAKCAATGELFF

J gene: TRBJ2-3
V gene: TRBV28
CDR3 protein: CASSVRDRGPDRQYF

J gene: TRBJ2-1
V gene: TRBV20-1
CDR3 protein: CSEFSGPELNEQFF

J gene: TRBJ2-1
V gene: TRBV7-8
CDR3 protein: CASSLVSSVGEQFF

J gene: TRBJ1-2
V gene: TRBV28
CDR3 protein: CASSSLDGNRGYTF

J gene: TRBJ1-2
V gene: TRBV29-1
CDR3 protein: CTVVWDRGYF

J gene: TRBJ2-3
V gene: TRBV6-4
CDR3 protein: CANSLRAGGMDTQYF

J gene: TRBJ2-2
V gene: TRBV12-3/TRBV12-4
CDR3 protein: CASSHRLNTGELFF

J gene: TRBJ2-7
V gene: TRBV5-1
CDR3 protein: CASSWSSYEQYF

J gene: TRBJ2-6
V gene: TRBV30
CDR3 protein: CAWSGTAGGANVLTF

J gene: TRBJ1-1
V gene: TRBV20-1
CDR3 protein: CSANARTGGGTEAFF

J gene: TRBJ2-7
V gene: TRBV28
CDR3 protein: CANSSGQTWGRYGQYF

J gene: TRBJ1-2
V gene: TRBV4-1
CDR3 protein: CASSQVYSGHLNYGYTF

J gene: TRBJ2-5
V gene: TRBV11-3
CDR3 protein: CASSLAGLEKQYF

J gene: TRBJ2-3
V gene: TRBV6-6
CDR3 protein: CVSTRTSGTTDTQYF

J gene: TRBJ2-4
V gene: TRBV6-6
CDR3 protein: CASYNGRAVGKNIQYF

J gene: TRBJ2-1
V gene: TRBV5-4
CDR3 protein: CASSPKGRIHGAEQFF

J gene: TRBJ2-5
V gene: TRBV6-1
CDR3 protein: CASSDPGTGAREIQYF

J gene: TRBJ2-3
V gene: TRBV5-1
CDR3 protein: CASSQDRATDMQYF

J gene: TRBJ2-7
V gene: TRBV4-1
CDR3 protein: CASSPSTSERGNSYEQYF

J gene: TRBJ1-1
V gene: TRBV6-6
CDR3 protein: CASSSSANAEAFF

J gene: TRBJ2-7
V gene: TRBV2
CDR3 protein: CASRETSSEQYF

J gene: TRBJ1-1
V gene: TRBV7-3
CDR3 protein: CASSWDRGSTEAFF

J gene: TRBJ1-1
V gene: TRBV28
CDR3 protein: CASSSHGVGARTEAIF

J gene: TRBJ2-2
V gene: TRBV11-1
CDR3 protein: CANSPLRRSLTGELFF

J gene: TRBJ2-1
V gene: TRBV5-1
CDR3 protein: CASSPSGTRGLGSYNEQFF